This T cell receptor beta chain was sequenced for a study of Graves' ophthalmopathy and Graves' hyperthyroidism. Absence of ophthalmopathy within 18 months of follow-up defined stable hyperthyroidism. This clonotype was found many times. Its target is not known. Amplification of TCR beta CDR3 regions used RNA transcripts. HTBI primers were employed in first-round RT-PCR, then a second-round multiplex PCR followed. One entry per CDR3 protein results from TCRdb running MiXCR on the multiplex PCR reads. The sample carries under 800,000 distinct CDR3 sequences, about 24% recorded once. Study-level results: Most expanded clonotypes in thyroid above 0.001 frequency also showed up in blood.

The V and J ends lost 6 bases and 4 bases, in that order; junction bases with no gene match: 9. Germline V gives CDR1 MNHEY, CDR2 SVGEGT. This CDR3 has 15 residues. The rearrangement links TRBV6-2 or TRBV6-3 to TRBJ2-7, with 10 nucleotides matching TRBD2. The TCR comes from a woman aged 18-29 years with stable Graves' hyperthyroidism. Some clones in this sample may be carry-over from other donors' samples. Sequences were obtained from peripheral blood. The CDR3 DNA reads as TGTGCCAGCAGAGATCTAGCGGGGGTCGTTTACGAGCAGTACTTC. It translates to CASRDLAGVVYEQYF.